The 32 T cell receptor beta chains reported below all come from one sample, sequenced in a study of vaccination and CD4 T cells after COVID-19. TCRdb redid the calling of the PCR reads with MiXCR, one entry per CDR3 protein. The sample shows roughly 19,000 distinct CDR3 sequences, approximately 60% of them seen only once. Sequenced here: CD4+ T cells from blood, sampled after SARS-CoV-2 vaccination. The receptor source for this set is a human donor who had recovered from COVID-19.

V gene TRBV28 combines with J gene TRBJ1-5; 8 nucleotides match TRBD1. Per the germline V gene, CDR1 is MDHEN and CDR2 is SYDVKM. The CDR3 length is 13 residues. Trimming took 6 bases from V and 7 from J; bases not matched to a gene: 5. The CDR3: CASRNRGYQPQHF. The CDR3 DNA sequence: TGTGCCAGCAGGAACAGGGGGTACCAGCCCCAGCATTTT.

The J gene is TRBJ2-5, the V gene TRBV7-8; D is unclear. The germline V gene has CDR1 SGHVS and CDR2 FQNEAQ. The CDR3 is 11 residues long. V was trimmed by 3 bases and J by 5 bases, leaving 4 bases between them. The CDR3 DNA sequence: TGTGCCAGCAGCTTTAAGGAGACCCAGTACTTC. Protein product: CASSFKETQYF.

V is TRBV20-1 and J is TRBJ2-7, with TRBD2 as a possible D gene (6 bases). The V end was cut by 4 bases, the J end by 9 bases, with 19 bases between. CDR1 is DFQATT and CDR2 is SNEGSKA in the germline V gene (reference sequence). CDR3 length equals 13 residues. CDR3 sequence: CSATEAGLALQYF. The CDR3 coding sequence is TGCAGTGCTACTGAGGCGGGACTTGCGCTGCAGTACTTC.

This chain connects TRBV9 to TRBJ2-2; 8 bases fit TRBD1. V trimming: 3 bases; J trimming: 2 bases; junction bases outside the gene matches: 15. The germline CDR1 and CDR2 sequences are SGDLS and YYNGEE. The CDR3 spans 19 residues. The CDR3 sequence is CASSGPPDRVGVNTGELFF. CDR3 DNA: TGTGCCAGCAGCGGCCCCCCGGACAGGGTTGGGGTAAACACCGGGGAGCTGTTTTTT. The entire variable domain, with the rest obtained from reference TRBV9 and TRBJ2-2, is as follows: DSGVTQTPKHLITATGQRVTLRCSPRSGDLSVYWYQQSLDQGLQFLIQYYNGEERAKGNILERFSAQQFPDLHSELNLSSLELGDSALYFCASSGPPDRVGVNTGELFFGEGSRLTVL.

This chain joins TRBV20-1 and TRBJ2-3; 13 positions match TRBD2. The germline CDR1 and CDR2 sequences are DFQATT and SNEGSKA (reference sequence). The ends lost 1 base at V and 0 bases at J; junction bases unmatched: 1. This CDR3 is built from 16 residues. This CDR3 reads CSARGLAGGSTDTQYF. In nucleotides, the CDR3 is TGCAGTGCTAGAGGACTAGCGGGGGGTAGCACAGATACGCAGTATTTT.

A few counts support this clonotype. J is TRBJ1-5 and V is TRBV20-1; no reliable D call. Germline-derived CDR1 and CDR2 are DFQATT and SNEGSKA (reference sequence). V was clipped by 6 bases and J by 7 bases, with 13 bases between them. The CDR3 is made up of 12 amino acids. CDR3 nucleotide sequence: TGCAGTGCCTCAACTGGGATGCAGCCCCAGCATTTT. Translated, it gives CSASTGMQPQHF.

The gene calls are TRBV12-3 or TRBV12-4 and TRBJ1-5; unclear D gene. Between the trimmed V and J ends, which lost 5 bases and 1 base, there was a span of 6 bases. This CDR3 region has 13 residues. The CDR3 DNA follows: TGTGCCAGCAGTCCTTCGAGCAATCAGCCCCAGCATTTT. It specifies CASSPSSNQPQHF.

The V and J genes are TRBV30 and TRBJ1-5, with D perhaps matching TRBD1 (6 bases). Germline V lookup: CDR1 GTSNPN, CDR2 SVGIG (reference sequence). The V end lost 1 base, the J end lost 2 bases, and 9 bases lay between the germline ends. The CDR3 sequence is 14 residues long. CDR3 sequence reads: CAWSEGGGNQPQHF. CDR3 DNA sequence: TGTGCCTGGAGTGAAGGGGGAGGCAATCAGCCCCAGCATTTT.

The chain combines TRBV20-1 with TRBJ2-1; no reliable D call. CDR3 length: 13 residues. V was trimmed by 3 bases and J by 9 bases, leaving 15 bases between them. Germline loops: CDR1 DFQATT, CDR2 SNEGSKA (reference sequence). The CDR3 DNA reads TGCAGTGCTAGCCAGGCGAGTTTCGGTGAGCAGTTCTTC. This encodes CSASQASFGEQFF.

This clonotype came up a few times. The chain recombines TRBV11-1 with TRBJ1-2, with D possibly TRBD1 on 6 matching bases. The CDR3 sequence is 16 residues long. Germline CDR1 SGHAT, CDR2 FQDESV (reference sequence). V dropped 5 bases and J dropped 8 bases, with 24 bases sitting between them. The CDR3 DNA sequence: TGTGCCAGCAGCCCGACCGGGGGCACCTTCCAGAGCGGCTACACCTTC. It is translated as CASSPTGGTFQSGYTF.

This clonotype was found a few times. The chain recombines TRBV19 with TRBJ1-2, with a possible D match to TRBD1 (6 bases). The CDR3 extends over 15 amino acids. The germline V and J ends were trimmed by 4 bases and 6 bases, with 18 bases remaining between them. CDR1 LNHDA and CDR2 SQIVND come from the germline V gene (reference sequence). DNA of the CDR3: TGTGCCAGTAGTACTGAGGGGGAATGGGCCCATGGCTACACCTTC. Residues: CASSTEGEWAHGYTF.

The chain is built from TRBV12-3 or TRBV12-4 and TRBJ1-4; the D gene is possibly TRBD1 (5 bases). V gave up 6 bases and J gave up 4 bases, with 9 bases separating them. CDR3 length: 13 residues. The CDR3 region is CASSRDSNEKLFF. The CDR3 DNA follows: TGTGCCAGCAGCCGAGACAGTAATGAAAAACTGTTTTTT.

The chain links TRBV25-1 to TRBJ1-5, with D possibly matching TRBD1 (5 bases). Trimming cost V 3 bases and J 3 bases, with 12 bases left between them. Germline lookup yields CDR1 MGHDK and CDR2 SYGVNS. The CDR3 is 15 amino acids. The CDR3 coding sequence is TGTGCCAGCAGTGATAGGTGGGGGAACAATCAGCCCCAGCATTTT. It specifies CASSDRWGNNQPQHF.

There are a few counts of this clonotype. V is TRBV19 and J is TRBJ1-6; 7 positions agree with TRBD1. There are 14 residues in the CDR3. V lost 5 bases and J lost 9; bases outside the gene matches: 7. CDR1 and CDR2 from the germline V gene are LNHDA and SQIVND (reference sequence). The CDR3 here is CASSVTGIGSPLHF. The CDR3, as DNA: TGTGCCAGTAGTGTGACAGGGATCGGTTCACCCCTCCACTTT.

The V call is TRBV24-1, the J call TRBJ1-5; 7 bases are shared with TRBD1. V trimming: 5 bases; J trimming: 0 bases; junction bases outside the gene matches: 15. CDR3 length: 19 amino acids. The V gene's germline CDR1 is KGHDR and CDR2 SFDVKD. The CDR3, as DNA: TGTGCCACCAGTGCCCGAGGAGGGGCAGGGGGAAATAGCAATCAGCCCCAGCATTTT. It yields the protein CATSARGGAGGNSNQPQHF.

CDR3 region: CSASGDSQETQYF. The CDR3 DNA follows: TGCAGTGCTAGCGGCGACTCTCAAGAGACCCAGTACTTC. V is TRBV20-1 and J is TRBJ2-5; D ambiguous. Germline CDR1 DFQATT, CDR2 SNEGSKA (reference sequence). CDR3 size: 13 residues. With 3 bases removed from V and 2 bases from J, the gap between germline ends came to 10 bases.

The chain recombines TRBV6-5 with TRBJ2-7, with 13 bases lining up with TRBD2. The length of the CDR3 is 17 residues. Germline V lookup: CDR1 MNHEY, CDR2 SVGAGI. Trimming took 0 bases from V and 4 from J; bases not matched to a gene: 6. The CDR3 here is CASSYSRTSGGQYEQYF. The CDR3 region has the DNA TGTGCCAGCAGTTACTCGAGGACTAGCGGGGGCCAATACGAGCAGTACTTC.

This clonotype was seen a single time. The V call is TRBV5-1, the J call TRBJ1-1; weak D call: TRBD1 (5 bases). The V and J ends lost 0 bases and 3 bases respectively, with 9 bases between them. This CDR3 has 14 residues. Germline CDR1 SGHRS, CDR2 YFSETQ. Written as DNA, the CDR3 is TGCGCCAGCAGCTTGGTCGGGGGGGACACTGAAGCTTTCTTT. This translates into CASSLVGGDTEAFF.

The J gene is TRBJ1-5, the V gene TRBV28; no clear D gene. The germline V gene encodes CDR1 MDHEN and CDR2 SYDVKM. This CDR3 region has 14 residues. V dropped 5 bases and J dropped 0 bases, with 8 bases sitting between them. The CDR3 is CASSTIYSNQPQHF. Here the CDR3 DNA reads TGTGCCAGCAGTACAATATATAGCAATCAGCCCCAGCATTTT.

The chain combines TRBV7-9 with TRBJ2-2; TRBD1 matches 7 bases. Germline V CDR1 and CDR2: SEHNR, FQNEAQ (reference sequence). CDR3 length equals 16 residues. V was pared by 5 bases and J by 6 bases, with 12 bases of the junction left unmatched. The CDR3 DNA is TGTGCCAGCAGCAAGACAGGGTTACGGTTCGCCGGGGAGCTGTTTTTT. Residues: CASSKTGLRFAGELFF.

V and J are TRBV9 and TRBJ2-7; the match to TRBD1 covers 8 bases. The CDR3 runs 15 residues. The ends lost 3 bases at V and 1 base at J; junction bases unmatched: 6. Germline CDR1 SGDLS, CDR2 YYNGEE. The DNA for the CDR3 is TGTGCCAGCAGCGGGGGGACAGGACCTTCCTACGAGCAGTACTTC. Residues: CASSGGTGPSYEQYF.

Remarks on this clonotype: A junction end diverges from the germline sequence, so it may reflect a read error. The CDR3 DNA reads TGTGCTAGCAGCCCCTGGACTAGTGGATACGAGCAGTACTTC. Protein sequence: CASSPWTSGYEQYF. The rearrangement joins TRBV7-7 to TRBJ2-7, with 7 positions matching TRBD2. The CDR3 extends over 14 amino acids. Germline V CDR1 and CDR2: SSHAT, FNYEAQ (reference sequence).

This sequence joins TRBV2 and TRBJ2-3, with 14 bases matching TRBD2. V was pared by 6 bases and J by 2 bases, with 4 bases of the junction left unmatched. Germline V gene lookup returns CDR1 SNHLY and CDR2 FYNNEI. The CDR3 length is 16 residues. The CDR3 spells CASRGLAGVPTDTQYF. DNA of the CDR3: TGTGCCAGCAGGGGACTAGCGGGAGTCCCCACAGATACGCAGTATTTT.

This clonotype was counted a single time. The chain employs TRBV29-1 and TRBJ2-4, with D possibly TRBD1 on 5 matching bases. The CDR3 is made up of 13 amino acids. Trimming shortened V by 6 bases and J by 1 base, and 10 bases separated the two germline ends. CDR1 is SQVTM and CDR2 is ANQGSEA in the germline V gene. In DNA, the CDR3 is TGCAGCGTCTGGCAGGGTGCCAAAAACATTCAGTACTTC. It specifies CSVWQGAKNIQYF. Using reference TRBV29-1 and TRBJ2-4 for the parts outside the CDR3, the full variable domain is SAVISQKPSRDICQRGTSLTIQCQVDSQVTMMFWYRQQPGQSLTLIATANQGSEATYESGFVIDKFPISRPNLTFSTLTVSNMSPEDSSIYLCSVWQGAKNIQYFGAGTRLSVL.

This clonotype was detected only once. This chain uses TRBV5-4 with TRBJ1-6; TRBD1 is a possible D gene (5 bases). Per germline, CDR1 SGHNT and CDR2 YYREEE (reference sequence). V lost 8 bases and J 8 bases, leaving 23 bases between the germline ends. The length of the CDR3 is 16 residues. CDR3 bases: TGTGCCAGTAGATTCGGGGGTGGCGCGTGGGATTCACCCCTCCACTTT. Its translation: CASRFGGGAWDSPLHF. The full variable domain, in which reference TRBV5-4 and TRBJ1-6 provide the parts outside the CDR3, is ETGVTQSPTHLIKTRGQQVTLRCSSQSGHNTVSWYQQALGQGPQFIFQYYREEENGRGNFPPRFSGLQFPNYSSELNVNALELDDSALYLCASRFGGGAWDSPLHFGNGTRLTVT.

The chain carries TRBV28 and TRBJ2-7; D gene ambiguous. Between the trimmed V and J ends, which lost 6 bases and 4 bases, there was a span of 10 bases. The CDR3 has 12 residues. CDR1 is MDHEN and CDR2 is SYDVKM in the germline V gene. This CDR3 is CASRSPGYEQYF. CDR3 bases: TGTGCCAGCAGATCCCCGGGTTACGAGCAGTACTTC.

The V call is TRBV6-5, the J call TRBJ1-2; 8 positions agree with TRBD1. This CDR3 is 13 amino acids long. The V and J ends lost 4 bases and 3 bases, in that order; junction bases with no gene match: 1. Germline assignment: CDR1 MNHEY and CDR2 SVGAGI. DNA for the CDR3: TGTGCCAGCAGTTCACAGGGGGACTATGGCTACACCTTC. Encoded protein: CASSSQGDYGYTF.

The rearrangement joins TRBV6-1 to TRBJ2-5; 7 bases are a match to TRBD1. The CDR3 contains 14 residues. V was clipped by 2 bases and J by 12 bases; unmatched bases: 12. The germline gives CDR1 MNHNS, CDR2 SASEGT. In nucleotides, the CDR3 is TGTGCCAGCAGTGAATGGGCCCGACAGGGACAAAAGTACTTC. Its translation: CASSEWARQGQKYF.

The rearrangement joins TRBV20-1 to TRBJ1-5; possible D gene TRBD1, 6 bases. There are 15 residues in the CDR3. Trimming pared 4 bases from V and 3 bases from J, leaving 16 bases between. Per germline, CDR1 DFQATT and CDR2 SNEGSKA (reference sequence). This CDR3 reads CSAIRDTPFNQPQHF. For the CDR3, the DNA is TGCAGTGCTATCCGGGACACTCCTTTCAATCAGCCCCAGCATTTT.

This clonotype was counted only a few times. V usage is TRBV21-1 and J usage is TRBJ1-6; the table's TRBD1 call for D was not verified on the DNA. TRBV21-1 is a pseudogene locus. The CDR3 is made up of 12 amino acids. The CDR3 spells CASSNGGNTLHF. In DNA, the CDR3 is TGTGCCAGCAGCAATGGGGGGAACACCCTCCACTTT.

The chain links TRBV7-3 to TRBJ2-1, with 11 bases identical to TRBD2. CDR3 length equals 15 residues. V lost 2 bases, J lost 7 bases, and 4 bases stayed unmatched. Per germline, CDR1 SGHTA and CDR2 FQGTGA. CDR3 bases: TGTGCCAGCAGCTTAGGTAGCGGGAGGGTTAATGAGCAGTTCTTC. Protein: CASSLGSGRVNEQFF.

The V and J genes are TRBV20-1 and TRBJ2-1; 13 bases align to TRBD2. V was pared by 4 bases and J by 0 bases, with 6 bases of the junction left unmatched. The CDR3 runs to 17 residues. Per the germline V gene, CDR1 is DFQATT and CDR2 is SNEGSKA (reference sequence). CDR3 sequence reads: CSAIPRTSGGSYNEQFF. CDR3 nucleotides: TGCAGTGCTATCCCCCGGACTAGCGGGGGCTCCTACAATGAGCAGTTCTTC.